Shown below are 5 T cell receptor beta chains from a single sample sequenced in a study of post-analysis software for immune sequencing data. Study results and limitations: When patients were compared with controls, roughly five TRBV segments were more frequent, TRBV5-6, TRBV5-1 and TRBV20-1 among them.

Carried by the TCR beta cDNA libraries were unique molecular identifiers. TCRdb reprocessed the PCR reads with MiXCR, giving one entry per CDR3 protein. The sample records roughly 570,000 distinct CDR3 sequences, under 40% being singletons. These receptors lack a known antigen. The sample comprised blood. The receptors were sampled from a girl aged 2-17 years with multiple sclerosis.

The gene calls are TRBV5-6 and TRBJ2-5; no definite D call. CDR3 length: 14 amino acids. The V end was cut by 0 bases, the J end by 6 bases, with 12 bases between. The V gene's germline CDR1 is SGHDT and CDR2 YYEEEE. This CDR3 is CASSLARLEKTQYF. DNA of the CDR3: TGTGCCAGCAGCTTGGCCAGGCTGGAGAAGACCCAGTACTTC.

The genes are TRBV7-2 and TRBJ2-5, with unresolved D. The V end was cut by 1 base, the J end by 5 bases, with 8 bases between. The germline CDR1 and CDR2 sequences are SGHTA and FQGNSA. The CDR3 length is 13 residues. The CDR3: CASSLGNRETQYF. The CDR3 DNA is TGTGCCAGCAGCTTAGGGAATCGGGAGACCCAGTACTTC.

V gene TRBV13 combines with J gene TRBJ2-1; no reliable D call. With 4 bases removed from V and 0 bases from J, the gap between germline ends came to 10 bases. Germline V CDR1 and CDR2: PRHDT, FYEKMQ (reference sequence). This CDR3 contains 15 residues. The CDR3 protein is CASSSYIRSYNEQFF. In nucleotides, the CDR3 is TGTGCCAGCAGCTCCTACATACGCTCCTACAATGAGCAGTTCTTC.

This chain connects TRBV4-1 to TRBJ1-2; TRBD1 aligns across 9 bases. From germline, CDR1 is MGHRA and CDR2 YSYEKL. This CDR3 contains 15 residues. After removal of 3 bases from V and 6 bases from J, the junction contained 8 bases not matched to a gene. The DNA for the CDR3 is TGCGCCAGCAGCCATTACACAGGGGGCGCCAATGGCTACACCTTC. This gives the protein CASSHYTGGANGYTF.

This clonotype was counted only a few times. The chain links TRBV27 to TRBJ2-3; D is ambiguous. Germline CDR1 is MNHEY and CDR2 is SMNVEV (reference sequence). V dropped 6 bases and J dropped 0 bases, with 10 bases sitting between them. The CDR3 is 14 amino acids. The CDR3 DNA sequence: TGTGCCAGCAGACTCTATGTAAGCACAGATACGCAGTATTTT. This gives the protein CASRLYVSTDTQYF.